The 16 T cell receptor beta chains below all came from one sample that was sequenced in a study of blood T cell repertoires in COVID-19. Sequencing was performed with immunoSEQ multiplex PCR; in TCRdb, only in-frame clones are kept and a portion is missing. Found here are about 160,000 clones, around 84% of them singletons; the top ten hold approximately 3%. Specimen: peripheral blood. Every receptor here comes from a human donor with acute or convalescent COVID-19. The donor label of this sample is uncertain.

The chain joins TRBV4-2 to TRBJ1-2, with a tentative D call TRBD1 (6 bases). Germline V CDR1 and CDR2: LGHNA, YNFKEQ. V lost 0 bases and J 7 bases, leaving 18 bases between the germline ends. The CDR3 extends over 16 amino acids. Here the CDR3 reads CASSQDLAGARGGYTF. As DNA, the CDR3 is TGTGCCAGCAGCCAAGATTTGGCAGGGGCGAGGGGTGGCTACACCTTC.

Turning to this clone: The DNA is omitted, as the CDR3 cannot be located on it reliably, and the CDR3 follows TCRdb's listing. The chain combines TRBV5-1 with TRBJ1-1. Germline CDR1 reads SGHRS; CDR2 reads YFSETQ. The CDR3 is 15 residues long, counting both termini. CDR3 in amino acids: CASSSSRGANTEAFF.

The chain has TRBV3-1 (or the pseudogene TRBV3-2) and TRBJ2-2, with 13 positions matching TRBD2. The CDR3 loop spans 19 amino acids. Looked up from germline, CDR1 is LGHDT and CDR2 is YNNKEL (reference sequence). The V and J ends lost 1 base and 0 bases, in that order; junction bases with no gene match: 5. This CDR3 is CASSQVETSGGTNTGELFF. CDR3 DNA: TGTGCCAGCAGCCAAGTAGAGACTAGCGGGGGGACGAACACCGGGGAGCTGTTTTTT.

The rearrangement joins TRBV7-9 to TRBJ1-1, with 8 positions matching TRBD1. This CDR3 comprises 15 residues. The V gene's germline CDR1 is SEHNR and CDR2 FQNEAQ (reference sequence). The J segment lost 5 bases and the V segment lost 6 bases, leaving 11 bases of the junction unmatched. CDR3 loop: CASSFLTGEKTEAFF. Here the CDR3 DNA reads TGTGCCAGCAGTTTCTTGACAGGGGAGAAAACTGAAGCTTTCTTT.

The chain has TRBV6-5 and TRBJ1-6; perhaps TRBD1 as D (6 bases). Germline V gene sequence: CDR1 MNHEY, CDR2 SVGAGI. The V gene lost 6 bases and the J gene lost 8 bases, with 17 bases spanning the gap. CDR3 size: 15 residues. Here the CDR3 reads CASSRQAQNDSPLHF. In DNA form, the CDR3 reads TGTGCCAGCAGCAGACAGGCCCAAAATGATTCACCCCTCCACTTT.

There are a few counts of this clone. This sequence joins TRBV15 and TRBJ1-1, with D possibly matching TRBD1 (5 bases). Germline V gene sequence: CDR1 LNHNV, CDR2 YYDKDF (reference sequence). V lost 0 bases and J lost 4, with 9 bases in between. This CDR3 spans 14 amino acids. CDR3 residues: CATSRERGFTEAFF. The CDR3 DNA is TGTGCCACCAGCAGAGAAAGGGGCTTCACTGAAGCTTTCTTT.

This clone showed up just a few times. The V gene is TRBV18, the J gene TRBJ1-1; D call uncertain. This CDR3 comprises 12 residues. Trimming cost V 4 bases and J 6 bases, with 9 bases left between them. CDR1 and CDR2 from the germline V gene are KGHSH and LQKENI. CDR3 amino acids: CASSLGRPEAFF. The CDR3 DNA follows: TGTGCCAGCTCACTCGGGAGGCCTGAAGCTTTCTTT.

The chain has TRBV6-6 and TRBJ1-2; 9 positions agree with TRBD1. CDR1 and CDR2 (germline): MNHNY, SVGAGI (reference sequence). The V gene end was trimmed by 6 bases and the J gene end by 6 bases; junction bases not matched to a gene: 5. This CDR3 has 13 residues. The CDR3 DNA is TGTGCCAGCAGCCTAGGGGACAGGGATGGCTACACCTTC. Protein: CASSLGDRDGYTF.

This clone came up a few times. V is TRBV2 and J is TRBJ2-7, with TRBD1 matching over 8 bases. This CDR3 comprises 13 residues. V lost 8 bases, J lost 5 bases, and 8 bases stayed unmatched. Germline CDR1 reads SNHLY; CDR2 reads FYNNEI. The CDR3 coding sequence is TGTGCCAGCGGACTCTACAGGGGGAACGAGCAGTACTTC. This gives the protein CASGLYRGNEQYF.

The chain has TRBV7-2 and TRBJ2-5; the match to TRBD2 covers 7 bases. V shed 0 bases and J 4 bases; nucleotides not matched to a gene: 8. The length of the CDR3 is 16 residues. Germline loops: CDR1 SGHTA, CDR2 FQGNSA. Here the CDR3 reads CASSLAGASGGETQYF. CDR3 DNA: TGTGCCAGCAGCTTAGCCGGGGCTAGCGGTGGAGAGACCCAGTACTTC.

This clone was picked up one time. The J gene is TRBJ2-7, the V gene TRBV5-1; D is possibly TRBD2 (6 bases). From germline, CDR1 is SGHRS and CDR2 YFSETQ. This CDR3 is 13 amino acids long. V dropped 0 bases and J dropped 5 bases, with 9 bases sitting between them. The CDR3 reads CASSLGGVDEQYF. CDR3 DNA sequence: TGCGCCAGCAGCTTGGGCGGGGTCGACGAGCAGTACTTC.

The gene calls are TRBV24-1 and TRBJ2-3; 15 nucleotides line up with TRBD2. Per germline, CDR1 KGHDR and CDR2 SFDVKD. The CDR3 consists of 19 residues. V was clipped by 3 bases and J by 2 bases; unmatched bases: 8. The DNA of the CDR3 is TGTGCCACCAGTGATCCAGCGGGACTAGCGGGGGGTAACACAGATACGCAGTATTTT. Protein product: CATSDPAGLAGGNTDTQYF.

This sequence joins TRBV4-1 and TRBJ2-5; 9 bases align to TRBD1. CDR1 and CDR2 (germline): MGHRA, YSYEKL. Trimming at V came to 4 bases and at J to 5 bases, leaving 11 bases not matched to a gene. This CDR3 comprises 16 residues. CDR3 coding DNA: TGCGCCAGCAGCCCGGTGATCTCCGGACAGGGGGAGACCCAGTACTTC. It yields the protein CASSPVISGQGETQYF.

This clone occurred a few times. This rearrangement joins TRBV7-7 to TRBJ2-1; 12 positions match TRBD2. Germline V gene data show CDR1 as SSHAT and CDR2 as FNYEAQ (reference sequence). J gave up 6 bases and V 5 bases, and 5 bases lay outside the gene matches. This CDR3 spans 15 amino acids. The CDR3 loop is CASSPSGGAGNEQFF. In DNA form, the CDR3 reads TGTGCCAGCAGCCCTAGCGGGGGGGCGGGCAATGAGCAGTTCTTC.

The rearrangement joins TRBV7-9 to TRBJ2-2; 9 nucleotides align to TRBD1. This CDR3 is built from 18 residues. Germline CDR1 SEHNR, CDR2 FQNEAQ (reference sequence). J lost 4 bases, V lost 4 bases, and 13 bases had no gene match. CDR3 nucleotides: TGTGCCAGCAGCTCCCGACTATACAGGGGGCGCGGCACCGGGGAGCTGTTTTTT. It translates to CASSSRLYRGRGTGELFF. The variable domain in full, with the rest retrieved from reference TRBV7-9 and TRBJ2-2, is DTGVSQNPRHKITKRGQNVTFRCDPISEHNRLYWYRQTLGQGPEFLTYFQNEAQLEKSRLLSDRFSAERPKGSFSTLEIQRTEQGDSAMYLCASSSRLYRGRGTGELFFGEGSRLTVL.

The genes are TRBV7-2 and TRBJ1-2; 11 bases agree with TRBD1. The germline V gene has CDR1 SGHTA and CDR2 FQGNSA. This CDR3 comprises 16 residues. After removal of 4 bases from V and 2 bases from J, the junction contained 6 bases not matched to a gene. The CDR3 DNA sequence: TGTGCCAGCAGCTCGGACAGGGGGCTGGGCAACTATGGCTACACCTTC. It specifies CASSSDRGLGNYGYTF. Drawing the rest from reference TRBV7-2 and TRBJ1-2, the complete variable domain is GAGVSQSPSNKVTEKGKDVELRCDPISGHTALYWYRQSLGQGLEFLIYFQGNSAPDKSGLPSDRFSAERTGGSVSTLTIQRTQQEDSAVYLCASSSDRGLGNYGYTFGSGTRLTVV.